This entry lists 30 T cell receptor beta chains sequenced from one sample in a study of T cell responses to AZD1222 COVID-19 vaccine. Here immunoSEQ multiplex PCR was the method, and the copy in TCRdb shows in-frame clones only, minus some. Among 55,000 to 80,000 clones listed, 84% were seen once. The sample here was peripheral blood, taken on day 0 of AZD1222 vaccination. These TCRs come from an adult in good health.

In DNA form, the CDR3 reads TGTGCCAGCAGTTTAATGGACCACCCCTACGAGCAGTACTTC. Translated, it gives CASSLMDHPYEQYF. J is TRBJ2-7 and V is TRBV28; D unclear. Looked up from germline, CDR1 is MDHEN and CDR2 is SYDVKM. CDR3 length equals 14 residues. Trimming cost V 2 bases and J 2 bases, with 10 bases left between them.

The chain uses TRBV9 and TRBJ2-7, with a possible D match to TRBD2 (5 bases). CDR1 is SGDLS and CDR2 is YYNGEE in the germline V gene. Trimming removed 0 bases at V and 3 bases at J, with 10 bases between. The CDR3 extends over 14 amino acids. The CDR3 DNA is TGTGCCAGCAGCGTAGGGGTAGCGTTCTACGAGCAGTACTTC. Translating it yields CASSVGVAFYEQYF.

V gene TRBV24-1 combines with J gene TRBJ1-2, with 7 bases that match TRBD1. The CDR3 spans 13 residues. Germline loops: CDR1 KGHDR, CDR2 SFDVKD. V lost 4 bases, J lost 5 bases, and 3 bases stayed unmatched. This CDR3 reads CATSDQGGYGYTF. The DNA for the CDR3 is TGTGCCACCAGTGACCAGGGGGGGTATGGCTACACCTTC.

CDR3 sequence: CASSLDNYGYTF. CDR3 bases: TGCGCCAGCAGCTTGGACAACTATGGCTACACCTTC. This rearrangement joins TRBV5-1 to TRBJ1-2; D gene unclear. The length of the CDR3 is 12 residues. V was cut by 0 bases and J by 2 bases, with 2 bases left in between. Germline CDR1 and CDR2: SGHRS and YFSETQ.

This sequence joins TRBV7-8 and TRBJ2-1; the match to TRBD2 covers 13 bases. From germline, CDR1 is SGHVS and CDR2 FQNEAQ. The CDR3 consists of 19 residues. Trimming cost V 4 bases and J 1 base; bases outside gene matches: 10. CDR3 DNA: TGTGCCAGCAGCTCCAGACTAGCGGGGGGAGTTATATCCTACAATGAGCAGTTCTTC. It translates to CASSSRLAGGVISYNEQFF.

The chain couples TRBV7-8 to TRBJ1-2, with unresolved D. Germline CDR1 is SGHVS and CDR2 is FQNEAQ. The CDR3 extends over 13 amino acids. V dropped 1 base and J dropped 8 bases, with 11 bases sitting between them. In DNA form, the CDR3 reads TGTGCCAGCAGCTTAGGGCAAAATCGGGGCTACACCTTC. Protein product: CASSLGQNRGYTF.

This clone was picked up a small number of times. The chain joins TRBV11-2 to TRBJ1-1; unclear D gene. The CDR3 extends over 16 amino acids. CDR1 is SGHAT, CDR2 FQNNGV, per germline. V lost 1 base and J 0 bases, leaving 12 bases between the germline ends. The chain's CDR3 is CASSLVHTAMNTEAFF. CDR3 DNA: TGTGCCAGCAGCTTAGTCCATACCGCCATGAACACTGAAGCTTTCTTT.

This chain joins TRBV7-2 and TRBJ1-4, with D uncertain. Trimming stripped 2 bases from V and 4 bases from J, with 11 bases between. Germline assignment: CDR1 SGHTA and CDR2 FQGNSA. The CDR3 is 15 residues long. The CDR3 here is CASSLRGFHNEKLFF. The CDR3 region has the DNA TGTGCCAGCAGCTTAAGAGGGTTCCATAATGAAAAACTGTTTTTT.

V usage is TRBV20-1 and J usage is TRBJ1-1, with D possibly being TRBD1 (5 bases). Germline CDR1 and CDR2: DFQATT and SNEGSKA (reference sequence). Trimming pared 3 bases from V and 5 bases from J, leaving 19 bases between. CDR3 length: 15 amino acids. The CDR3 nucleotides are TGCAGTGCTAGTAGAGGCCAATCGGGGGTAACTGAAGCTTTCTTT. Translating it yields CSASRGQSGVTEAFF.

The chain couples TRBV11-2 to TRBJ1-2, with a tentative D call TRBD1 (6 bases). The length of the CDR3 is 13 residues. The germline gives CDR1 SGHAT, CDR2 FQNNGV. Deletions cut 7 bases from V and 8 bases from J, with 17 bases between. For the CDR3, the DNA is TGTGCCAGCATTAGACCACAGGGACGCGGCTACACCTTC. This translates into CASIRPQGRGYTF.

The CDR3 spells CASSPPRGLNTEAFF. The CDR3 region has the DNA TGTGCCAGCAGTCCCCCGCGGGGCTTGAACACTGAAGCTTTCTTT. The rearrangement uses TRBV27 and TRBJ1-1; possibly TRBD1 for D (5 bases). This CDR3 comprises 15 residues. The germline V and J ends were trimmed by 5 bases and 0 bases, with 13 bases remaining between them. Looked up from germline, CDR1 is MNHEY and CDR2 is SMNVEV (reference sequence).

The chain uses TRBV9 and TRBJ1-1; D is ambiguous. With 0 bases removed from V and 4 bases from J, the gap between germline ends came to 13 bases. The CDR3 is 15 amino acids. The germline V gene has CDR1 SGDLS and CDR2 YYNGEE. CDR3 residues: CASSVVEGWATEAFF. The CDR3 DNA sequence: TGTGCCAGCAGCGTAGTGGAAGGGTGGGCCACTGAAGCTTTCTTT. The complete variable domain, with remaining parts taken from reference TRBV9 and TRBJ1-1, reads DSGVTQTPKHLITATGQRVTLRCSPRSGDLSVYWYQQSLDQGLQFLIQYYNGEERAKGNILERFSAQQFPDLHSELNLSSLELGDSALYFCASSVVEGWATEAFFGQGTRLTVV.

This chain links TRBV5-5 with TRBJ1-2; D is unclear. Trimming removed 1 base at V and 7 bases at J, with 11 bases between. This CDR3 is 13 amino acids long. The germline gives CDR1 SGHKS, CDR2 YYEKEE (reference sequence). CDR3: CASSLSLLSGYTF. For the CDR3, the DNA is TGTGCCAGCAGCTTGAGTCTTTTATCTGGCTACACCTTC. Supplemented by reference TRBV5-5 and TRBJ1-2, the full variable domain reads DAGVTQSPTHLIKTRGQQVTLRCSPISGHKSVSWYQQVLGQGPQFIFQYYEKEERGRGNFPDRFSARQFPNYSSELNVNALLLGDSALYLCASSLSLLSGYTFGSGTRLTVV.

The chain is built from TRBV4-2 and TRBJ1-1, with D possibly TRBD1 on 6 matching bases. Germline V gene sequence: CDR1 LGHNA, CDR2 YNFKEQ. The CDR3 sequence is 16 residues long. The germline V and J ends were trimmed by 0 bases and 1 base, with 12 bases remaining between them. The CDR3 sequence: CASSQEITQGNTEAFF. CDR3 nucleotides: TGTGCCAGCAGCCAAGAGATTACACAGGGGAACACTGAAGCTTTCTTT.

The CDR3 region has the DNA TGTGCCAGCAGCTATATACCGGGACAGGGGAACACTGAAGCTTTCTTT. It codes for CASSYIPGQGNTEAFF. The genes are TRBV3-1 (or the pseudogene TRBV3-2) and TRBJ1-1; 9 nucleotides agree with TRBD1. Germline V CDR1 and CDR2: LGHDT, YNNKEL (reference sequence). The CDR3 sequence is 16 residues long. The V gene end was trimmed by 5 bases and the J gene end by 1 base; junction bases not matched to a gene: 8.

The chain uses TRBV28 and TRBJ2-2; 9 bases match TRBD2. Trimming removed 9 bases from V and 4 bases from J; junction bases left unmatched: 6. The CDR3 has 14 amino acids. The germline gives CDR1 MDHEN, CDR2 SYDVKM. The CDR3, as DNA: TGTGCCAGTTTAGCGGGGGCCTCCACCGGGGAGCTGTTTTTT. It codes for CASLAGASTGELFF.

J is TRBJ1-6 and V is TRBV4-3; no definite D call. The germline V gene has CDR1 LGHNA and CDR2 YSLEER. V was pared by 4 bases and J by 7 bases, with 11 bases between. The CDR3 runs 14 residues. CDR3 coding DNA: TGCGCCAGCAGCCCGGCCACCCCCAATTCACCCCTCCACTTT. Encoded protein: CASSPATPNSPLHF.

The CDR3: CAISDTTFEGGNSPLHF. The CDR3 nucleotides are TGTGCCATCAGTGATACGACGTTTGAGGGCGGGAATTCACCCCTCCACTTT. V is TRBV10-3 and J is TRBJ1-6; no definite D call. The V gene lost 3 bases and the J gene lost 7 bases, with 19 bases spanning the gap. CDR1 and CDR2 (germline): ENHRY, SYGVKD. The CDR3 consists of 17 residues.

V gene TRBV19 combines with J gene TRBJ1-6; possible D gene TRBD1, 5 bases. The CDR3 is made up of 16 amino acids. Trimming took off 7 bases at V and 5 bases at J, with 18 bases between the two ends. Germline CDR1 reads LNHDA; CDR2 reads SQIVND (reference sequence). CDR3 in amino acids: CASTQNWRQNNSPLHF. The CDR3 DNA is TGTGCCAGTACACAAAATTGGAGACAGAATAATTCACCCCTCCACTTT.

The table lists this clone with a few counts. CDR3 loop: CSATMDGEAFF. The CDR3 DNA reads as TGCAGTGCTACAATGGACGGTGAAGCTTTCTTT. The rearrangement uses TRBV20-1 and TRBJ1-1; D is unresolved. The V end was cut by 4 bases, the J end by 7 bases, with 10 bases between. This CDR3 has 11 amino acids. From germline, CDR1 is DFQATT and CDR2 SNEGSKA (reference sequence).

The chain combines TRBV6-6 with TRBJ2-7; TRBD1 aligns across 8 bases. The CDR3 sequence is 15 residues long. Germline-derived CDR1 and CDR2 are MNHNY and SVGAGI (reference sequence). V was pared by 5 bases and J by 3 bases, with 9 bases of the junction left unmatched. The CDR3 loop is CASSPPGTGSYEQYF. The CDR3 DNA follows: TGTGCCAGCAGTCCTCCCGGGACAGGAAGCTACGAGCAGTACTTC.

This chain connects TRBV10-3 to TRBJ1-2; 7 bases fit TRBD1. Trimming took 6 bases from V and 11 from J; bases not matched to a gene: 9. The CDR3 covers 12 residues. The germline V gene encodes CDR1 ENHRY and CDR2 SYGVKD. CDR3 sequence: CAIRGTGAHYTF. The DNA for the CDR3 is TGTGCCATCAGGGGAACAGGGGCGCATTACACCTTC.

CDR3 DNA: TGTGCCAGCAGCCTCCCGGGTCCTTCAGATGAAAAACTGTTTTTT. It codes for CASSLPGPSDEKLFF. The chain recombines TRBV4-2 with TRBJ1-4; D is uncertain. The CDR3 has 15 residues. V lost 4 bases and J lost 6, with 15 bases in between. Germline V lookup: CDR1 LGHNA, CDR2 YNFKEQ.

The chain has TRBV7-3 and TRBJ2-3; D ambiguous. There are 13 residues in the CDR3. Deletions cut 3 bases from V and 1 base from J, with 5 bases between. Germline assignment: CDR1 SGHTA and CDR2 FQGTGA. The CDR3 spells CASSFLGTDTQYF. The CDR3 region has the DNA TGTGCCAGCAGCTTCCTAGGCACAGATACGCAGTATTTT.

CDR3 bases: TGTGCCAGCAGCAAGACAGGGAACGAGCAGTACTTC. Protein: CASSKTGNEQYF. The rearrangement joins TRBV14 to TRBJ2-7; 7 bases agree with TRBD1. The germline V gene has CDR1 SGHDN and CDR2 FVKESK. Germline trimming cut 5 bases from V and 5 bases from J; bases unmatched to any gene: 3. The CDR3 loop spans 12 amino acids.

This clone is medium-sized (0.01 to 0.1%) by share. This chain links TRBV19 with TRBJ1-3; a weak D match, TRBD1 (5 bases). V lost 3 bases and J 3 bases, leaving 12 bases between the germline ends. The CDR3 runs to 15 residues. The germline CDR1 and CDR2 sequences are LNHDA and SQIVND (reference sequence). This CDR3 reads CASSIDSSGGNTIYF. The CDR3 DNA is TGTGCCAGTAGTATCGACAGCTCGGGTGGAAACACCATATATTTT.

The chain joins TRBV28 to TRBJ2-6; possibly TRBD1 for D (5 bases). Trimming removed 5 bases from V and 0 bases from J, with 11 bases in between. Germline assignment: CDR1 MDHEN and CDR2 SYDVKM. The CDR3 is 16 residues long. The CDR3 DNA reads TGTGCCAGCAGTCAGACAGCTAGCTCTGGGGCCAACGTCCTGACTTTC. Protein sequence: CASSQTASSGANVLTF. Complete variable domain (other parts from reference TRBV28 and TRBJ2-6): DVKVTQSSRYLVKRTGEKVFLECVQDMDHENMFWYRQDPGLGLRLIYFSYDVKMKEKGDIPEGYSVSREKKERFSLILESASTNQTSMYLCASSQTASSGANVLTFGAGSRLTVL.

V and J are TRBV28 and TRBJ1-6; tentatively, D is TRBD1 (5 bases). In germline, CDR1 is MDHEN, CDR2 SYDVKM. CDR3 length: 14 amino acids. V dropped 2 bases and J dropped 9 bases, with 11 bases sitting between them. CDR3 coding DNA: TGTGCCAGCAGTTTAGAGACAGAGAGTTCACCCCTCCACTTT. This gives the protein CASSLETESSPLHF.

This chain links TRBV7-9 with TRBJ1-2; D gene ambiguous. The CDR3 runs to 16 residues. Per the germline V gene, CDR1 is SEHNR and CDR2 is FQNEAQ (reference sequence). V was pared by 0 bases and J by 3 bases, with 14 bases between. CDR3 loop: CASSLAQAVDHYGYTF. The DNA for the CDR3 is TGTGCCAGCAGCTTAGCGCAGGCCGTCGATCACTATGGCTACACCTTC.

The rearrangement joins TRBV6-1 to TRBJ2-3; D assignment may be TRBD1 or TRBD2 (6 bases each). Germline V CDR1 and CDR2: MNHNS, SASEGT. This CDR3 is 16 amino acids long. Trimming stripped 1 base from V and 5 bases from J, with 16 bases between. CDR3 region: CASSEGLARGVDTQYF. CDR3 coding DNA: TGTGCCAGCAGTGAAGGTCTAGCGAGGGGGGTAGATACGCAGTATTTT.